A selection of T cell receptor beta chains follows, all from one sample in a study of blood T cell repertoires in COVID-19. Assay: immunoSEQ multiplex PCR; the TCRdb copy retains only in-frame clones and omits some. The sample shows about 150,000 clones, roughly 82% of them seen only once. Specimen: peripheral blood. The receptor set was obtained from a human donor with acute or convalescent COVID-19. The donor label of this sample is uncertain. CDR3s include the opening cysteine and the closing phenylalanine or tryptophan. The D gene is left open where the match is weak. Some rows have no size entry. The others give once, few or many, or a class for an expanded clone.

clone size: .
D gene: .
J gene: TRBJ1-2
V gene: TRBV23-1
CDR3 DNA: TGCGCCAGCAGTCAATCGCACGGGGGAGACTATGGCTACACCTTC
CDR3 protein: CASSQSHGGDYGYTF

clone size: .
D gene: .
J gene: TRBJ2-7
V gene: TRBV3-1/TRBV3-2
CDR3 DNA: TGTGCCAGCAGCCAAGAGACAGGCATTACCTTC
CDR3 protein: CASSQETGITF

clone size: .
D gene: TRBD1
J gene: TRBJ2-2
V gene: TRBV2
CDR3 DNA: TGTGCCAGCAGTGCCCAGGACAGGGGAGTAGGGGAGCTGTTTTTT
CDR3 protein: CASSAQDRGVGELFF

clone size: .
D gene: TRBD1
J gene: TRBJ2-4
V gene: TRBV7-3
CDR3 DNA: TGTGCCAGCAGCTCCGGGACAGGAAACATTCAGTACTTC
CDR3 protein: CASSSGTGNIQYF

clone size: .
D gene: .
J gene: TRBJ2-3
V gene: TRBV5-4
CDR3 DNA: TGTGCCAGCACCGGCGGGACCCGGACAGATACGCAGTATTTT
CDR3 protein: CASTGGTRTDTQYF

clone size: .
D gene: .
J gene: TRBJ1-5
V gene: TRBV19
CDR3 DNA: TGTGCCAGTAGTCAGTTGACGCCCGAGGGCAATCAGCCCCAGCATTTT
CDR3 protein: CASSQLTPEGNQPQHF

clone size: .
D gene: .
J gene: TRBJ2-5
V gene: TRBV19
CDR3 DNA: TGTGCCAGTAGGGTTCCAGCGGGAGAGACCCAGTACTTC
CDR3 protein: CASRVPAGETQYF

clone size: .
D gene: .
J gene: TRBJ1-5
V gene: TRBV10-3
CDR3 DNA: TGTGCCATCAGTGATGGCCAGTCCAATCAGCCCCAGCATTTT
CDR3 protein: CAISDGQSNQPQHF

clone size: few
D gene: TRBD1
J gene: TRBJ1-4
V gene: TRBV5-4
CDR3 DNA: TGTGCCAGCAGCTTGGGCGGACAGGGAAATGAAAAACTGTTTTTT
CDR3 protein: CASSLGGQGNEKLFF

clone size: many
D gene: TRBD1
J gene: TRBJ1-1
V gene: TRBV29-1
CDR3 DNA: TGCAGCGCCTCTTTGGGAACAGGGGGCGGCGCTGAAGCTTTCTTT
CDR3 protein: CSASLGTGGGAEAFF

clone size: few
D gene: .
J gene: TRBJ1-2
V gene: TRBV19
CDR3 DNA: TGTGCCAGTAGCATCCTTGACTCGGGCTATGGCTACACCTTC
CDR3 protein: CASSILDSGYGYTF

clone size: once
D gene: TRBD1
J gene: TRBJ1-2
V gene: TRBV6-5
CDR3 DNA: TGTGCCAGCATTCTGACAGGGCTCAACTATGGCTACACCTTC
CDR3 protein: CASILTGLNYGYTF

clone size: .
D gene: TRBD2
J gene: TRBJ2-3
V gene: TRBV4-2
CDR3 DNA: TGTGCCAGCAGCCATCACCGGACTAGTAGTAACTCTGGCACAGATACGCAGTATTTT
CDR3 protein: CASSHHRTSSNSGTDTQYF

clone size: .
D gene: .
J gene: TRBJ1-2
V gene: TRBV7-9
CDR3 DNA: TGTGCCAGCAGCTCCCCATATGGCTACACCTTC
CDR3 protein: CASSSPYGYTF

clone size: once
D gene: TRBD2
J gene: TRBJ2-5
V gene: TRBV7-9
CDR3 DNA: TGTGCCAGCAGTCCAACCCGGGCTAGCGGGGGAGAGACCCAGTACTTC
CDR3 protein: CASSPTRASGGETQYF

clone size: once
D gene: TRBD2
J gene: TRBJ2-5
V gene: TRBV3-1/TRBV3-2
CDR3 DNA: TGTGCCAGCAGCCTAGCGGGACCCCAAGAGACCCAGTACTTC
CDR3 protein: CASSLAGPQETQYF

clone size: .
D gene: .
J gene: TRBJ2-1
V gene: TRBV5-4
CDR3 DNA: TGTGCCAGCAGCGCCGACTATGAGCAGTTCTTC
CDR3 protein: CASSADYEQFF

clone size: .
D gene: .
J gene: TRBJ1-2
V gene: TRBV10-3
CDR3 DNA: TGTGCCATCAGTGACCTCCAGGGCGCTAACTATGGCTACACCTTC
CDR3 protein: CAISDLQGANYGYTF

clone size: .
D gene: TRBD1
J gene: TRBJ1-4
V gene: TRBV27
CDR3 DNA: TGTGCCAGCAGTCGATTCGACAGGGACGGAGAAAAACTGTTTTTT
CDR3 protein: CASSRFDRDGEKLFF